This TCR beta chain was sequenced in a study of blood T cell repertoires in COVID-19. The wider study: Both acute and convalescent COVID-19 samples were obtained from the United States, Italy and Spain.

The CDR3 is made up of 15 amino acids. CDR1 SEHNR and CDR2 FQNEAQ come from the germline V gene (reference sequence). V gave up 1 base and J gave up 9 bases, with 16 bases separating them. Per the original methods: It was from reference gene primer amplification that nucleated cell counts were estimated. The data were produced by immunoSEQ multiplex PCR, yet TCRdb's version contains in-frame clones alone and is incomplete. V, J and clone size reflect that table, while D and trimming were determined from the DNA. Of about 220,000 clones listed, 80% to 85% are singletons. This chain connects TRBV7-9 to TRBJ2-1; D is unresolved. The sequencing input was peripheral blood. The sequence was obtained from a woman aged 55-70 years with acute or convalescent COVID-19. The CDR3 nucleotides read TGTGCCAGCAGCTTAGGTCTGGGCCGCTCTATTGAGCAGTTCTTC. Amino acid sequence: CASSLGLGRSIEQFF.